This TCR beta chain was sequenced during a study of T-cell reconstitution after alpha-beta-depleted transplantation in children. Unique molecular identifiers were incorporated into the prepared TCRbeta library. TCRdb fed the PCR reads into MiXCR, producing one record per CDR3 protein. The data contain about 220,000 distinct CDR3 sequences, roughly a sixth of them singletons. The CDR3 loop spans 14 amino acids. Losses at the gene ends were 6 bases for V and 5 bases for J; bases not matched to a gene: 8. The germline CDR1 and CDR2 sequences are SQVTM and ANQGSEA. In regard to this clonotype: Its target is not known.

Whole-study findings and limits: Where some patients showed high TCRbeta diversity at day 60, it came from recipient T cells and thymic progenitors that had survived. Reportedly, only several hundred clones from non-depleted graft cells drove alpha-beta T-cell counts at about two months. One year after transplant, T-cell counts and diversity came mostly from newly produced T cells.

The clonotype was recovered from a male patient between 2 and 9 years old who had a stem cell transplant for acute lymphoblastic leukemia, so the T cells may come from the graft donor. The V gene is TRBV29-1, the J gene TRBJ2-7; 12 bases match TRBD1. The sequencing here drew on PBMCs, mostly from graft donor cells, taken 360 days after TCRalphabeta/CD19-depleted stem cell transplant. In nucleotides, the CDR3 is TGCAGCGTAGCCCCGGGACAGGGGGCTGACGAGCAGTACTTC. Amino acid sequence: CSVAPGQGADEQYF.